This T cell receptor beta chain was captured by sequencing in a study of cytomegalovirus exposure and HLA in healthy donors. A remark on this clone: Its matching antigen is unknown.

Germline V gene lookup returns CDR1 SGHTA and CDR2 FQGNSA. V trimming: 0 bases; J trimming: 8 bases; junction bases outside the gene matches: 4. The CDR3 contains 14 residues. Study-wide results and caveats: Associated with cytomegalovirus, according to the listing, were 150 to 200 TCR beta chains. Associated with HLA alleles at 0.05 false discovery rate in a later analysis were around 15,000 TCR beta sequences. TCR beta chains associated with HLA were, in a later analysis, more clonally expanded than equally common others.

60 Vbeta and 13 Jbeta primers were used in PCR. Per the authors' pipeline: A later analysis tallied 65 million to 85 million unique TCR beta chains, 10 million to 12 million of them shared. Here immunoSEQ multiplex PCR was the method, and the copy in TCRdb shows in-frame clones only, minus some. That table supplies the V and J calls and clone size; D and trimming were determined from the DNA. This sample's table reports 120,000 to 150,000 clones. The clonotype comes from a woman aged 18-35 years in good health and CMV-seronegative. The V and J genes are TRBV7-2 and TRBJ1-1, with 9 bases aligning to TRBD1. Sequences were obtained from PBMCs. DNA of the CDR3: TGTGCCAGCAGCTTAGCGCCGGGACAGGGCGAAGCTTTCTTT. As protein: CASSLAPGQGEAFF.